This entry concerns a single TCR beta chain. Its specificity is unknown. The CDR3 totals 16 residues. CDR1 is MNHEY and CDR2 is SMNVEV in the germline V gene (reference sequence). Unmatched junction bases numbered 8, after V lost 3 bases and J lost 3 bases. These data come from a study of regulatory T cells in long-lasting Graves disease. As for the study in general: Over 5 years of antithyroid drugs with positive TSH receptor antibodies was taken to mean persistent Graves' disease. Regarding the study as a whole: Blood alone, not thyroid tissue, was studied. Persistent disease favored TRBV28, TRBJ1-2 and TRBJ2-5.

Specified time point: persistent/refractory GD, antithyroid drugs over 5 years with positive TRAb. PBMC-derived RNA was used for the TCR library. In each case, Graves' disease was diagnosed per American Thyroid Association guidelines. To make TCR beta libraries, researchers used iRepertoire HTBI primers and Arm-PCR of CDR3 regions. Each CDR3 protein gets one entry after TCRdb re-called the multiplex PCR reads with MiXCR. Seen here are about 470,000 distinct CDR3 sequences, about a fifth observed once, and the top ten hold 7% to 9.5%. Here the sequenced sample was peripheral blood mononuclear cells (PBMCs), taken when the disease was refractory, from a patient treated with antithyroid drugs. The receptor was isolated from a female donor with Graves disease. The chain recombines TRBV27 with TRBJ1-5, with 7 bases fitting TRBD1. CDR3 protein: CASSLKRGRVNQPQHF. Here the CDR3 DNA reads TGTGCCAGCAGTTTGAAAAGGGGGCGCGTCAATCAGCCCCAGCATTTT.